This T cell receptor (beta chain) stems from a study of T cell clones after liver transplantation. Whole-study findings and limits: In 5 of 8 subjects, circulating graft-donor-reactive CD4 TCRbeta sequences fell significantly after transplant.

In the case of this clone: What it binds is unknown.

Trimming stripped 4 bases from V and 1 base from J, with 13 bases between. Germline V gene sequence: CDR1 SGHRS, CDR2 YFSETQ. This CDR3 is 15 amino acids long. Clones were sequenced by immunoSEQ multiplex PCR, and TCRdb holds only the in-frame ones, with some missing. The profile shows more than 95,000 clones, 75% to 85% of them singletons. The chain is built from TRBV5-1 and TRBJ2-3; D is possibly TRBD2 (5 bases). This sample comprised CD4+ T cells from blood, obtained before liver transplant. This TCR was sampled from a human donor who received a liver transplant. The CDR3 nucleotides read TGCGCCAGCAGCCCAAGCGGAACCCGCACAGATACGCAGTATTTT. Amino acid sequence: CASSPSGTRTDTQYF.